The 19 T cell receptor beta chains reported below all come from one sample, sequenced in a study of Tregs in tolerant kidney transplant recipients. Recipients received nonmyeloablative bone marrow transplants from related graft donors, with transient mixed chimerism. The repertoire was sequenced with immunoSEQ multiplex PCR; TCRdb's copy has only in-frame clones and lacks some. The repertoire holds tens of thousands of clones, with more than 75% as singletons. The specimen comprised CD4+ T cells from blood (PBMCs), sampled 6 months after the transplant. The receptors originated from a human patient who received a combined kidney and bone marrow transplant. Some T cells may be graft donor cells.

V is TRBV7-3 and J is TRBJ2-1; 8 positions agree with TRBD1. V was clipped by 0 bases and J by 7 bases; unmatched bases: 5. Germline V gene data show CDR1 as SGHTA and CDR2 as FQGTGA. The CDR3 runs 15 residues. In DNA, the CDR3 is TGTGCCAGCAGCTTAACCGACAGGGGTCGGAATGAGCAGTTCTTC. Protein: CASSLTDRGRNEQFF.

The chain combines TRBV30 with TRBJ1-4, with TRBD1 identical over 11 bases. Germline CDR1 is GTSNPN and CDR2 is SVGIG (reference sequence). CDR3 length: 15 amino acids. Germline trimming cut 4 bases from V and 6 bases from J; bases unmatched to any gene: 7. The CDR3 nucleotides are TGTGCCTGGAAATTAGGGACAGGGGGAGATGAAAAACTGTTTTTT. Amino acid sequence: CAWKLGTGGDEKLFF.

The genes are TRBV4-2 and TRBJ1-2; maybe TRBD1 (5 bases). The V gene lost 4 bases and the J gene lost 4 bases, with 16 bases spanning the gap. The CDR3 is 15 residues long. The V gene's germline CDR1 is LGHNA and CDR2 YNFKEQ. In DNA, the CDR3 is TGTGCCAGCAGCCCAGGTGGGGGGAAGCTCTATGGCTACACCTTC. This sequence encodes CASSPGGGKLYGYTF.

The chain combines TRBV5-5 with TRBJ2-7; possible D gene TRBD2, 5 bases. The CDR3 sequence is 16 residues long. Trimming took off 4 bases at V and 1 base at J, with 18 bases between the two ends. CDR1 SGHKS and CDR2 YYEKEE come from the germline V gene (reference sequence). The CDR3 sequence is CASSATGFPGSYEQYF. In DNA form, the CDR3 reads TGTGCCAGCAGCGCCACGGGATTCCCTGGATCCTACGAGCAGTACTTC.

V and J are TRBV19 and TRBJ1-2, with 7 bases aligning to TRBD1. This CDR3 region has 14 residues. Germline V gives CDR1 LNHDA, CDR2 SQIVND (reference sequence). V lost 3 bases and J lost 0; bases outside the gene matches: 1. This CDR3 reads CASSMDRSNYGYTF. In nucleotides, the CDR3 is TGTGCCAGTAGTATGGACAGGTCTAACTATGGCTACACCTTC. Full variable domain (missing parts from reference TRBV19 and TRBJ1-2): DGGITQSPKYLFRKEGQNVTLSCEQNLNHDAMYWYRQDPGQGLRLIYYSQIVNDFQKGDIAEGYSVSREKKESFPLTVTSAQKNPTAFYLCASSMDRSNYGYTFGSGTRLTVV.

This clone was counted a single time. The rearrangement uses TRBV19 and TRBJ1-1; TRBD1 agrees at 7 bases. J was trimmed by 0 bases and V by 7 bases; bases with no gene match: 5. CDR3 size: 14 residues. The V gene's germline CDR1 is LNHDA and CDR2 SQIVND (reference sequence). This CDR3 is CASTDDRVNTEAFF. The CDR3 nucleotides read TGTGCCAGTACCGACGACAGGGTGAACACTGAAGCTTTCTTT.

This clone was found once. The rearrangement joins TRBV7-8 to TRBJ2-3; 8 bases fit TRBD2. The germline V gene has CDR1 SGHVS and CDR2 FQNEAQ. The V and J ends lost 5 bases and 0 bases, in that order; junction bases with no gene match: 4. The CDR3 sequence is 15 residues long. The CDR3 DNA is TGTGCCAGCAGCCAAACTAGCGGTAGCACAGATACGCAGTATTTT. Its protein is CASSQTSGSTDTQYF.

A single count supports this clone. CDR3 loop: CASRGTSEGEQFF. Written as DNA, the CDR3 is TGTGCCAGCAGGGGGACTAGCGAGGGTGAGCAGTTCTTC. The V gene is TRBV2, the J gene TRBJ2-1; 10 nucleotides align to TRBD2. Germline-derived CDR1 and CDR2 are SNHLY and FYNNEI. The trim removed 6 bases at V and 9 bases at J, leaving 5 bases unmatched. The CDR3 totals 13 residues.

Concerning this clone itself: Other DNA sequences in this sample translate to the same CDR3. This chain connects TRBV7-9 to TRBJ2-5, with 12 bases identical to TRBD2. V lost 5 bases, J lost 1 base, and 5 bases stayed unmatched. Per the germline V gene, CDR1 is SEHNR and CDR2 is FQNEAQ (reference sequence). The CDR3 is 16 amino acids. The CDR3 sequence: CASSPRTSGVQETQYF. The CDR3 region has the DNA TGTGCCAGCAGCCCGCGGACTAGCGGGGTCCAAGAGACCCAGTACTTC. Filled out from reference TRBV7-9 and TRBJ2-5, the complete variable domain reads DTGVSQNPRHKITKRGQNVTFRCDPISEHNRLYWYRQTLGQGPEFLTYFQNEAQLEKSRLLSDRFSAERPKGSFSTLEIQRTEQGDSAMYLCASSPRTSGVQETQYFGPGTRLLVL.

In DNA form, the CDR3 reads TGTGCCAGCAGTGAATCTGGACAGGGCAGATACAATGAGCAGTTCTTC. It encodes CASSESGQGRYNEQFF. This sequence joins TRBV25-1 and TRBJ2-1; 8 positions agree with TRBD1. With V trimmed by 1 base and J by 4 bases, 6 bases remained unmatched. Looked up from germline, CDR1 is MGHDK and CDR2 is SYGVNS. The length of the CDR3 is 16 residues. Full variable domain (outside the CDR3, taken from reference TRBV25-1 and TRBJ2-1): EADIYQTPRYLVIGTGKKITLECSQTMGHDKMYWYQQDPGMELHLIHYSYGVNSTEKGDLSSESTVSRIRTEHFPLTLESARPSHTSQYLCASSESGQGRYNEQFFGPGTRLTVL.

The DNA of the CDR3 is TGTGCCAGCAGCCAAGCTGATAGCGGGGGGGAAGAGACCCAGTACTTC. This translates into CASSQADSGGEETQYF. The chain has TRBV4-2 and TRBJ2-5; 11 bases fit TRBD2. This CDR3 region has 16 residues. V was pared by 1 base and J by 3 bases, with 4 bases of the junction left unmatched. CDR1 and CDR2 from the germline V gene are LGHNA and YNFKEQ.

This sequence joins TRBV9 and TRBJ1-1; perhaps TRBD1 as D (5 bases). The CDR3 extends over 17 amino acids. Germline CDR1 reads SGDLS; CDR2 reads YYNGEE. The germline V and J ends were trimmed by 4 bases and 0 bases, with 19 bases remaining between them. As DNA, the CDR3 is TGTGCCAGCAGCCCCCATCTGACAGAGTACATGAACACTGAAGCTTTCTTT. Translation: CASSPHLTEYMNTEAFF. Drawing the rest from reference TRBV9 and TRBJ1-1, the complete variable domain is DSGVTQTPKHLITATGQRVTLRCSPRSGDLSVYWYQQSLDQGLQFLIQYYNGEERAKGNILERFSAQQFPDLHSELNLSSLELGDSALYFCASSPHLTEYMNTEAFFGQGTRLTVV.

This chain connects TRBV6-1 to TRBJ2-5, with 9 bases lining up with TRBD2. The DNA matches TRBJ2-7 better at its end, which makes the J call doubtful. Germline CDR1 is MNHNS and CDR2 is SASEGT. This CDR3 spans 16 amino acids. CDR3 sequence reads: CASSGLAALSSYEQYF. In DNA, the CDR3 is TGTGCCAGCAGTGGACTAGCGGCGCTTAGCTCCTACGAGCAGTACTTC.

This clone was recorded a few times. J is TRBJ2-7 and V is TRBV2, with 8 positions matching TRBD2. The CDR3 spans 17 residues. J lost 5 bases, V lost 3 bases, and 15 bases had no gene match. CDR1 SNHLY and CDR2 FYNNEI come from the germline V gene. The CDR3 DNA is TGTGCCAGCAGTGACGGCTTGGGTCGGGAGGGCATCGACGAGCAGTACTTC. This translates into CASSDGLGREGIDEQYF.

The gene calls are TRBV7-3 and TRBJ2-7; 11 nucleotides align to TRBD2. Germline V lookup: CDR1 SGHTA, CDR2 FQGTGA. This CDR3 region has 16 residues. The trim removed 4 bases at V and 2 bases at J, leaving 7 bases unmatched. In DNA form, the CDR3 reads TGTGCCAGCAGCTCCGGGACTAGCGGCCATGCCTACGAGCAGTACTTC. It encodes CASSSGTSGHAYEQYF.

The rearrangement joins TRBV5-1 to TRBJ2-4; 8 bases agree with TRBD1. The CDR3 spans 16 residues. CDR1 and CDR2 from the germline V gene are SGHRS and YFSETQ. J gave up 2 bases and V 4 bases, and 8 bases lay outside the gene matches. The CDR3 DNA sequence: TGCGCCAGCAGCCCGGCAGGGGGCAATACCAAAAACATTCAGTACTTC. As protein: CASSPAGGNTKNIQYF.

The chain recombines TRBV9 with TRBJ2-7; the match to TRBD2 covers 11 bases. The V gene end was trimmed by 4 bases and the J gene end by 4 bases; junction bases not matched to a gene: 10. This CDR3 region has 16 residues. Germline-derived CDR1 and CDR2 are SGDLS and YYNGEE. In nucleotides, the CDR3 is TGTGCCAGCAGCCCCCAACTAGCGGGAGTTGGGTACGAGCAGTACTTC. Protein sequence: CASSPQLAGVGYEQYF.

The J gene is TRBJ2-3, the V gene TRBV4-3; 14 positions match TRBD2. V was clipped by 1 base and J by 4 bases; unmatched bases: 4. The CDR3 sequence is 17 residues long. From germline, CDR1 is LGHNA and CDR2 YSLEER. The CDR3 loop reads CASSQGTSGGPADTQYF. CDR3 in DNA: TGCGCCAGCAGCCAAGGGACTAGCGGGGGGCCCGCAGATACGCAGTATTTT.

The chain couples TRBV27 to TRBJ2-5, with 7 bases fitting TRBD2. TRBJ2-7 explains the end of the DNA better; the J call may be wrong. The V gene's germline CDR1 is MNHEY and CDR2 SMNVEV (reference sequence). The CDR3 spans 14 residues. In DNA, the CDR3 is TGTGCCAGCAGTTTATTGCGGGGGTCCTACGAGCAGTACTTC. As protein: CASSLLRGSYEQYF.